This T cell receptor beta chain was observed in a study of T cells in Graves' hyperthyroidism and ophthalmopathy. Background on the study: At initial diagnosis, before any treatment had begun, peripheral blood was obtained. Findings and limits, study-wide: In the analysis, a 13 V-J model separated ophthalmopathy from stable hyperthyroidism.

CDR3 size: 16 residues. The V and J ends lost 3 bases and 3 bases, in that order; junction bases with no gene match: 8. Per germline, CDR1 KGHDR and CDR2 SFDVKD. Hyperthyroidism had been newly diagnosed in patients aged 18 to 65, and its duration was under 2 months. Worth noting for this clonotype: Its cognate antigen is unknown.

What was amplified from RNA transcripts were TCR beta CDR3 regions. The HTBI set primed first-round TCR CDR3 RT-PCR. TCRdb re-derived calls from the multiplex PCR reads in MiXCR, one entry per CDR3 protein. The sample records approximately 640,000 distinct CDR3 sequences, 16% being singletons. The TCR sequence derives from a woman aged 30 to 39 with Graves' hyperthyroidism. This chain joins TRBV24-1 and TRBJ2-3; 7 bases are shared with TRBD2. Material for sequencing was blood. The DNA of the CDR3 is TGTGCCACCAGTGATGGAGCGGGATTCTCTACAGATACGCAGTATTTT. It codes for CATSDGAGFSTDTQYF.